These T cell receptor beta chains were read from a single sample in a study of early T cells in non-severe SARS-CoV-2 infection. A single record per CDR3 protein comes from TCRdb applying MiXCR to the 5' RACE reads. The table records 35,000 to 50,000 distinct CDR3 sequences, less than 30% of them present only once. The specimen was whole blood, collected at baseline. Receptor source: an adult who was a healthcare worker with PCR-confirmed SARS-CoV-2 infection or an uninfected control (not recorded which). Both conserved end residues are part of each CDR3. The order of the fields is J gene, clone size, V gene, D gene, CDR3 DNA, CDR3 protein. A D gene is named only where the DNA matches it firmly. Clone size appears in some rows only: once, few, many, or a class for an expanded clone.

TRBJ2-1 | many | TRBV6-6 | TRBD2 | TGTGCCAGCAGTTACCCCGGGACTAGACTCCCCAATGAGCAGTTCTTC | CASSYPGTRLPNEQFF
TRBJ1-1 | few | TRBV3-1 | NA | TGTGCCAGCAGCAAAGGGCAGGGCGGCACTGAAGCTTTCTTT | CASSKGQGGTEAFF
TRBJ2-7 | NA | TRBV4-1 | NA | TGCGCCAGCAGCCCGCAACGGGACAACTCCTACGAGCAGTACTTC | CASSPQRDNSYEQYF
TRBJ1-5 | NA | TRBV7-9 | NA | TGTGCCAGCAGCCCGCTTCAGAGCAATCAGCCCCAGCATTTT | CASSPLQSNQPQHF
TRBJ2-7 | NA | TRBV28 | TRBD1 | TGTGCCAGCAGTTTATCGGACCCGGGACAGGGAGACAAGTACGAGCAGTACTTC | CASSLSDPGQGDKYEQYF
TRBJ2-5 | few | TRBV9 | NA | TGTGCCAGCAGCGATGGGGTGCAAGAGACCCAGTACTTC | CASSDGVQETQYF
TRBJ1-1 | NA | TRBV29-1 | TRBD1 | TGCAGCGTGCCCGGGACAGGGAATTTGGGGGGCACTGAAGCTTTCTTT | CSVPGTGNLGGTEAFF
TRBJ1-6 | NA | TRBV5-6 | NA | TGTGCCAGCAGCTGGGCAGCCGGGGGTTCACCCCTCCACTTT | CASSWAAGGSPLHF
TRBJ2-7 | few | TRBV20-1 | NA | TGCAGCGTATTTGATGCCTACGAGCAGTACTTC | CSVFDAYEQYF
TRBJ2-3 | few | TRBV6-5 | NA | TGTGCCAGCATGAGGCAGCTCACAGATACGCAGTATTTT | CASMRQLTDTQYF
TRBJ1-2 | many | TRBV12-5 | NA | TGTGCTAGTGGTCCCCGGGGATATGGCTACACCTTC | CASGPRGYGYTF
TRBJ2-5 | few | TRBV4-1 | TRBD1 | TGCGCCACCCAGGGGGACCAAGAGACCCAGTACTTC | CATQGDQETQYF
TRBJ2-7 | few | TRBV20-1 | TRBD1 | TGCAGTGCTAGAGATGGCGGGACAGGGAGGTACGAGCAGTACTTC | CSARDGGTGRYEQYF
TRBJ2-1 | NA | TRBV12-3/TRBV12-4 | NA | TGTGCCAGCAGTTTTCCGCTATCCAATGAGCAGTTCTTC | CASSFPLSNEQFF
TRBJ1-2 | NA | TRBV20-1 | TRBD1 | TGCAGTGCTACGGACAGGGGACACTATGGCTACACCTTC | CSATDRGHYGYTF
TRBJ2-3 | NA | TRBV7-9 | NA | TGTGCCAGCACCACTTCTGCGGGACGGGGAAATTCAGATACGCAGTATTTT | CASTTSAGRGNSDTQYF
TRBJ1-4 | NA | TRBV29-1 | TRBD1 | TGCAGCGTCGGACAGGGGGCAGTATATGAAAAACTGTTTTTT | CSVGQGAVYEKLFF
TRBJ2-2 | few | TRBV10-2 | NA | TGCGCCAGCAGTGAGAGAAACACCGGGGAGCTGTTTTTT | CASSERNTGELFF
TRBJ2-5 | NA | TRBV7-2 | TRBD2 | TGTGCCAGCAGCCGACTAGCGGGGCTGCAAGAGACCCAGTACTTC | CASSRLAGLQETQYF
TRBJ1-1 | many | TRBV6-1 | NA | TGTGCCAGCAGCGTGGACCCCTCCGTTGAAGCTTTCTTT | CASSVDPSVEAFF
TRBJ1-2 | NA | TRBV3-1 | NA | TGTGCCAGCAGCCAAGGGTACCAAGCCTATGGCTACACCTTC | CASSQGYQAYGYTF
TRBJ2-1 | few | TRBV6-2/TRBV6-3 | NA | TGTGCCAGCACGAGATCCTACAATGAGCAGTTCTTC | CASTRSYNEQFF
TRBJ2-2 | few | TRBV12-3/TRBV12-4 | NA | TGTGCCAGCAGAACTTGGGCGAACACCGGGGAGCTGTTTTTT | CASRTWANTGELFF
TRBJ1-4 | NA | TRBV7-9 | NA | TGTGCCAGCAGCTCATCTGGGGGGGTTATTGAAAAACTGTTTTTT | CASSSSGGVIEKLFF
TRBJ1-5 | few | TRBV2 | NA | TGTGCCAGCAGAGAGGGAGGACATCAGCCCCAGCATTTT | CASREGGHQPQHF
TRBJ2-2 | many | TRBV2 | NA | TGTGCCAGCAGTGAAGCTGGGATCGACACCGGGGAGCTGTTTTTT | CASSEAGIDTGELFF
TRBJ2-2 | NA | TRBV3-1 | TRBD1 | TGTGCCAGCAGCCACTGGACAGGGAGAACCGGGGAGCTGTTTTTT | CASSHWTGRTGELFF
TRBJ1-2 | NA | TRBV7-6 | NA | TGTGCCAGCAGCTTAGCCCCGGCTAACTATGGCTACACCTTC | CASSLAPANYGYTF
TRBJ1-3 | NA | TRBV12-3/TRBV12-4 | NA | TGTGCCAGCAGGCTGGACAGTGCTGGAAACACCATATATTTT | CASRLDSAGNTIYF
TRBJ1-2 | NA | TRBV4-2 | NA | TGTGCCAGCAGCCAAGATTTCCGAGGACAGCTAAACTATGGCTACACCTTC | CASSQDFRGQLNYGYTF
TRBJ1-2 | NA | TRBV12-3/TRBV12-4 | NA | TGTGCCAGCAGTTTAGACAGTTGGGCTAACTATGGCTACACCTTC | CASSLDSWANYGYTF
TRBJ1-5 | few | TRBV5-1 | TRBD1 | TGCGCCAGCAGCATCGGACAGGGGGATCAGCCCCAGCATTTT | CASSIGQGDQPQHF
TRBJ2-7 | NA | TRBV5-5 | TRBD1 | TGTGCCAGCAGCCGGACCGGGACAGGGATTTACGAGCAGTACTTC | CASSRTGTGIYEQYF
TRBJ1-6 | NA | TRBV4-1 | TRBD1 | TGCGCCAGCAGCCATGGACCGGGACAGGGGGTCTATAATTCACCCCTCCACTTT | CASSHGPGQGVYNSPLHF
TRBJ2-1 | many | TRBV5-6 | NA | TGTGCCAGCAGCACTCGGCTGGGGGATCGCTCCTACAATGAGCAGTTCTTC | CASSTRLGDRSYNEQFF
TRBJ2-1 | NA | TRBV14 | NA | TGTGCCAGCAGCCAAGAGTTGCGAGATGAGCAGTTCTTC | CASSQELRDEQFF
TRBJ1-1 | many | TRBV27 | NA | TGTGCCAGCAGTTTGACTCCCCTGTCCGAAGCTTTCTTT | CASSLTPLSEAFF
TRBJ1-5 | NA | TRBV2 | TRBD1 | TGTGCCAGTGGAGGGACAGCAGATCAGCCCCAGCATTTT | CASGGTADQPQHF
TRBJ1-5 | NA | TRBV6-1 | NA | TGTGCCAGCAAGGGGGGCATCGACAATCAGCCCCAGCATTTT | CASKGGIDNQPQHF
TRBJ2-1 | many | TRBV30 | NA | TGTGCCTGGACCCGAAAGAATGAGCAGTTCTTC | CAWTRKNEQFF
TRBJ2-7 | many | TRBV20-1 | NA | TGCAGTGCTGTGGGGGCCGGCGGCGAGCAGTACTTC | CSAVGAGGEQYF
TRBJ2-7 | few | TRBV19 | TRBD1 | TGTGCCAGTAGTATGGGGGACAGGGCCCCCTACGAGCAGTACTTC | CASSMGDRAPYEQYF
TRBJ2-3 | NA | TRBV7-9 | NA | TGTGCCAGCAGCTTAGGACAGCTCACAGATACGCAGTATTTT | CASSLGQLTDTQYF
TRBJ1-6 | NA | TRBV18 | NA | TGTGCCAGCTCACCCACGAGGGAGGGGAATTCACCCCTCCACTTT | CASSPTREGNSPLHF
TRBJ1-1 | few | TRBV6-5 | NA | TGTGCCAGCAGTTACGGGAGGCGTGGGATTGAAGCTTTCTTT | CASSYGRRGIEAFF
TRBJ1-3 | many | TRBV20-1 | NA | TGCAGTGCTGAGCGTACAGGGTACTCTGGAAACACCATATATTTT | CSAERTGYSGNTIYF
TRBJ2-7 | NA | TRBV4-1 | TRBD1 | TGCGCCAGCAGCCCGCAACAGGGGGGATACGAGCAGTACTTC | CASSPQQGGYEQYF
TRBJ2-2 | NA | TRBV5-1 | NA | TGCGCCAGCAGCCCTGACAGATTCACCGGGGAGCTGTTTTTT | CASSPDRFTGELFF
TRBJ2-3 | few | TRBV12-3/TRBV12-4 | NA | TGTGCCAGCACCCCGGACAGGGGTTCTAGCGGGGGTTCAGATACGCAGTATTTT | CASTPDRGSSGGSDTQYF
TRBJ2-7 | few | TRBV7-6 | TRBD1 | TGTGCCAGCAGCTTGTCGGGGGACAGGGTAAACTACGAGCAGTACTTC | CASSLSGDRVNYEQYF
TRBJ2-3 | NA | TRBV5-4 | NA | TGTGCCAGCAGCTCTAGCACAGATACGCAGTATTTT | CASSSSTDTQYF
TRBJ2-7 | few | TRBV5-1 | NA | TGCGCCAGCAGCTCGCTGGGGTTATCCTACGAGCAGTACTTC | CASSSLGLSYEQYF